This T cell receptor beta chain was found in a study of OX40 agonist ivuxolimab in advanced cancers. Across the study: Dose-escalation cases comprised hepatocellular carcinoma, melanoma, renal cell or head and neck cancer. Findings and limits, study-wide: The study found that CD8+ T cells averaged more expanded clones than CD4+. The CD4+ and CD8+ T cells in the blood had expanded clonally by week 6 at 0.1 to 3.0 mg/kg.

A note on this clone: The antigen is not known.

This CDR3 comprises 16 residues. Germline-derived CDR1 and CDR2 are SGHNT and YYREEE (reference sequence). The V end lost 2 bases, the J end lost 6 bases, and 18 bases lay between the germline ends. The method was immunoSEQ multiplex PCR; TCRdb's version includes in-frame clones alone and lacks a portion of them. The table shows around 39,000 clones, with around 82% occurring only once. Sample: CD4+ or CD8+ T cells sorted from blood, taken in a trial of the OX40 agonist ivuxolimab. The TCR originated in an adult with an advanced solid tumor such as melanoma, head and neck, liver or kidney cancer. The chain employs TRBV5-4 and TRBJ1-5; no firm D call. This CDR3 is CASSLSAAAVSQPQHF. CDR3 nucleotides: TGTGCCAGCAGCTTATCCGCGGCCGCGGTTAGTCAGCCCCAGCATTTT.